The present T cell receptor beta chain was sequenced within a study of OX40 agonist ivuxolimab in advanced cancers. Across the study: Patients took ivuxolimab, an agonistic anti-OX40 (CD134) antibody. Age averaged around 58 years (range about 20 to 79), and more than 80% were male. Findings of the study overall: Partial responders dosed at 0.1-3.0 mg/kg displayed clonal expansion ranking among the lowest.

This clone showed up just once. The antigen is unknown. Using immunoSEQ multiplex PCR, the repertoire was profiled, and TCRdb retains in-frame clones only, with some absent. The sample holds tens of thousands of clones, 89% seen once. The receptor's source is an adult with an advanced solid tumor such as melanoma, head and neck, liver or kidney cancer. The sample here was CD4+ or CD8+ T cells sorted from blood, taken in a trial of the OX40 agonist ivuxolimab.

CDR3 in amino acids: CASSTTGGSNQPQHF. The CDR3 DNA sequence: TGTGCCAGTAGTACAACAGGGGGTAGCAATCAGCCCCAGCATTTT. V usage is TRBV19 and J usage is TRBJ1-5, with 8 bases identical to TRBD1. The V segment lost 4 bases and the J segment 0 bases; nucleotides outside the gene matches: 2. Germline V gene lookup returns CDR1 LNHDA and CDR2 SQIVND (reference sequence). This CDR3 has 15 amino acids.